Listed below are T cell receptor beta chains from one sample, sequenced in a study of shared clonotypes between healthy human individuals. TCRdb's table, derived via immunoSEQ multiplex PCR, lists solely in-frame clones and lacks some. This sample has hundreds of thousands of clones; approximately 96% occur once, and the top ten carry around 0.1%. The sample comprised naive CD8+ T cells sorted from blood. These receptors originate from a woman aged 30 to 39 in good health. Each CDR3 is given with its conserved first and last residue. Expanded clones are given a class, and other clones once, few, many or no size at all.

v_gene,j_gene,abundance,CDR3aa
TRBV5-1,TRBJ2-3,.,CASSTRGTDTQYF
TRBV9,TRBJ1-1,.,CASSVGGHLNTEAFF
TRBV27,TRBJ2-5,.,CASSLDVQAQETQYF
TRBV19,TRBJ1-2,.,CASSPSIYVDREDGYTF
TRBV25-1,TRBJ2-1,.,CASSEQDGSSYNEQFF
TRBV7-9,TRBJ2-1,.,CASSSQSGARNEQFF
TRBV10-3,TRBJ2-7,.,CAISDGSGSSYEQYF
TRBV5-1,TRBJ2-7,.,CASSLTGTGEEQYF
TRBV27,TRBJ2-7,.,CASRRDYLSYEQYF
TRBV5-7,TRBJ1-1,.,CASSLYVNTEAFF
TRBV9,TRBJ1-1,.,CASSVGGGTAEAFF
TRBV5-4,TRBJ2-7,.,CASSLGTGLAREQYF
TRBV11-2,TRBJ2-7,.,CASSLGGNEQYF
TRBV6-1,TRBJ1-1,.,CASSRLTGMNTEAFF
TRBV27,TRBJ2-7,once,CASSFRDSTYEQYF
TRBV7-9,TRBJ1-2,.,CASSHPGTGLNYGYTF
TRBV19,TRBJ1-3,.,CASSDRDGTSGNTIYF
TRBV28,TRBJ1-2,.,CASSFQGANYGYTF
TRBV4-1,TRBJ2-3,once,CASSPPSGRAPDTQYF
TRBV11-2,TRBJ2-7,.,CASSLGLGHYEQYF
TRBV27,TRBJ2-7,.,CATSGQYTYEQYF
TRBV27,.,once,CASSPRVFSYEQYF
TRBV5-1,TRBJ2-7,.,CASSLGQGAVHEQYF
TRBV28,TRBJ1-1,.,CASSSPGTEAFF
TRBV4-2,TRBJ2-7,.,CASSQARTSGRSYEQYF
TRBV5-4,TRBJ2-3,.,CASSLGTSGFDAHTDTQYF
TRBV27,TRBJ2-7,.,CASSLAGQSYEQYF
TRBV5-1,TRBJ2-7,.,CASSLGDRGYSYEQYF
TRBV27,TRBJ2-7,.,CASKLLGTSRHEQYF
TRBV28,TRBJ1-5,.,CASSYQGAGNQPQHF
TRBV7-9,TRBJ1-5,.,CASSLAGRGQPQHF
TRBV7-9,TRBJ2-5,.,CASSLFSGNQETQYF
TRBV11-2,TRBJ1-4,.,CASSLPPFEKLFF
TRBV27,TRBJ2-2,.,CASSDGTSGSNTGELFF
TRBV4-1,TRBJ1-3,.,CASSQAGGHGNTIYF
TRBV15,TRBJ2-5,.,CATSRDPPWGEAGLQVTQYF
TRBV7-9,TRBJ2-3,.,CASSEGLAEIDTQYF
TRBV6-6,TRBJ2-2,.,CANSQRQEITGELFF
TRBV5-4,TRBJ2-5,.,CASSTEAGETQYF
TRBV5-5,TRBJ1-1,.,CASSGTANTEAFF
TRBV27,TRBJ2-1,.,CASSRSAYNEQFF
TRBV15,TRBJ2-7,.,CATSAERNYEQYF
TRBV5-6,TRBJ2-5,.,CASSFRRNLQETQYF
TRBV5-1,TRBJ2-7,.,CASSSPGQGSYEQYF
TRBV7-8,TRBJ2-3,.,CASGLGQGFRTDTQYF
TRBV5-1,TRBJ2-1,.,CASSLLQGWNEQFF
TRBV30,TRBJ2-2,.,CAWSTRGAGELFF